Listed here are 18 T cell receptor beta chains from one sample, sequenced in a study of T cells in Graves' hyperthyroidism and ophthalmopathy (dated by TCRdb to between 2018 and 2021). Library preparation employed multiplex PCR. For sequencing, an Illumina HiSeq 2000 was employed. The TCR beta CDR3 regions were amplified from the RNA transcripts. For the first round of RT-PCR on the TCR CDR3, the HTBI primer set was used together with the Qiagen OneStep RT-PCR kit. TCRdb trimmed the raw reads at Q25, called clones with MiXCR and kept productive beta chains. Duplicate CDR3 protein sequences are folded into a single record with the most common DNA and genes. This sample has under 350,000 distinct CDR3 sequences in its table, and about a sixth of those were observed once. The ten largest clones capture about 51% of the sample. The sample comprised blood. All receptors come from a woman in her sixties or seventies with Graves' ophthalmopathy.

This clonotype was counted ten times or more. This chain joins TRBV27 and TRBJ2-7, with D possibly being TRBD1 (6 bases). Germline-derived CDR1 and CDR2 are MNHEY and SMNVEV (reference sequence). Trimming stripped 4 bases from V and 0 bases from J, with 13 bases between. This CDR3 is 15 amino acids long. In DNA, the CDR3 is TGTGCCAGCAGTTCAGACAGGCTCGACTCCTACGAGCAGTACTTC. Translated, it gives CASSSDRLDSYEQYF.

V usage is TRBV5-1 and J usage is TRBJ2-7; D call uncertain. Trimming pared 3 bases from V and 1 base from J, leaving 8 bases between. The CDR3 is made up of 13 amino acids. From germline, CDR1 is SGHRS and CDR2 YFSETQ. Here the CDR3 reads CASSSTDSYEQYF. CDR3 in DNA: TGCGCCAGCAGCTCCACTGATTCCTACGAGCAGTACTTC.

This clonotype was detected ten times or more. This sequence joins TRBV20-1 and TRBJ2-1; 8 bases map to TRBD2. The germline V gene has CDR1 DFQATT and CDR2 SNEGSKA (reference sequence). V was pared by 3 bases and J by 9 bases, with 7 bases of the junction left unmatched. The CDR3 has 13 amino acids. The CDR3 sequence: CSASSGGAGEQFF. The CDR3 region has the DNA TGCAGTGCTAGTTCGGGGGGGGCGGGTGAGCAGTTCTTC.

This clonotype showed up many times. The chain is built from TRBV5-1 and TRBJ2-1, with 8 bases fitting TRBD2. The ends lost 3 bases at V and 0 bases at J; junction bases unmatched: 14. CDR1 SGHRS and CDR2 YFSETQ come from the germline V gene. CDR3 length equals 19 residues. This CDR3 reads CASSSTPIGLAGSYNEQFF. CDR3 bases: TGCGCCAGCAGCTCTACTCCCATAGGGCTAGCGGGCTCCTACAATGAGCAGTTCTTC.

As for this clonotype: One end of the junction is discordant with germline, which a read error may explain. The rearrangement joins TRBV6-9 to TRBJ1-5, with D possibly matching TRBD1 (6 bases). Germline V lookup: CDR1 MNHGY, CDR2 SVAAGI. This CDR3 region has 18 residues. Written as DNA, the CDR3 is TGCGCCAGCAGTGCTGTCGTCGGTCGGGGGCAGGGCAATCAGCCCCAGCATTTT. Its translation: CASSAVVGRGQGNQPQHF.

The gene calls are TRBV2 and TRBJ2-5, with 10 positions matching TRBD2. This CDR3 has 16 amino acids. V lost 5 bases and J lost 5; bases outside the gene matches: 11. CDR1 SNHLY and CDR2 FYNNEI come from the germline V gene. In nucleotides, the CDR3 is TGTGCCAGCAGTTTTGGGAGCGGGGGGGCCGACGAGACCCAGTACTTC. As protein: CASSFGSGGADETQYF.

The sample holds many counts of this clonotype. The chain employs TRBV6-2 or TRBV6-3 and TRBJ1-1; D might be TRBD1 (5 bases). Trimming removed 6 bases at V and 7 bases at J, with 18 bases between. Per germline, CDR1 MNHEY and CDR2 SVGEGT. This CDR3 region has 14 residues. The CDR3 region has the DNA TGTGCCAGCAGACCCGCCGGGACCGACCTTGAAGCTTTCTTT. This sequence encodes CASRPAGTDLEAFF.

The sample holds a few counts of this clonotype. The chain links TRBV5-8 to TRBJ2-1; the match to TRBD2 covers 10 bases. The CDR3 loop spans 16 amino acids. Germline V gives CDR1 SGHTS, CDR2 YDEGEE. The V segment lost 0 bases and the J segment 7 bases; nucleotides outside the gene matches: 7. CDR3 sequence (DNA): TGTGCCAGCAGCTTGGTAGGGAGCGGGAGGGGAAATGAGCAGTTCTTC. It is translated as CASSLVGSGRGNEQFF.

The table lists this clonotype with many counts. The V call is TRBV5-1, the J call TRBJ2-2; D is undetermined. V shed 2 bases and J shed 2 bases, with 10 bases lying between them. Germline V gives CDR1 SGHRS, CDR2 YFSETQ. CDR3 length equals 15 residues. The CDR3 loop reads CASSLGPSNTGELFF. The CDR3 DNA is TGCGCCAGCAGCTTAGGGCCCAGCAACACCGGGGAGCTGTTTTTT.

This clonotype was seen many times. The chain has TRBV20-1 and TRBJ2-5; TRBD1 matches 9 bases. V lost 5 bases and J lost 6; bases outside the gene matches: 4. The CDR3 runs 12 residues. CDR1 is DFQATT and CDR2 is SNEGSKA in the germline V gene (reference sequence). CDR3 nucleotide sequence: TGCAGTGCTGTAGACAGGGGGAAGACCCAGTACTTC. It codes for CSAVDRGKTQYF.

This clonotype was observed many times. V is TRBV7-2 and J is TRBJ2-5; no clear D gene. Germline V gene sequence: CDR1 SGHTA, CDR2 FQGNSA. This CDR3 contains 15 residues. V gave up 1 base and J gave up 1 base, with 10 bases separating them. CDR3 bases: TGTGCCAGCAGCTTAGTGTGGGGAACCCAAGAGACCCAGTACTTC. This codes for CASSLVWGTQETQYF.

This chain connects TRBV20-1 to TRBJ1-1; maybe TRBD1 (6 bases). Per the germline V gene, CDR1 is DFQATT and CDR2 is SNEGSKA (reference sequence). V was shortened by 3 bases and J by 7 bases, with 18 bases between the two germline ends. The CDR3 is 14 amino acids. The DNA of the CDR3 is TGCAGTGCTAGCCAGGGGAGGGTCAGCAATGAAGCTTTCTTT. As protein: CSASQGRVSNEAFF.

This clonotype was seen only a few times. The rearrangement uses TRBV5-4 and TRBJ1-2, with 9 bases identical to TRBD1. The ends lost 0 bases at V and 7 bases at J; junction bases unmatched: 4. CDR1 is SGHNT and CDR2 is YYREEE in the germline V gene (reference sequence). CDR3 size: 14 residues. The CDR3 sequence: CASSLVDRGGGYTF. The CDR3 bases are TGTGCCAGCAGCTTGGTGGACAGGGGCGGTGGCTACACCTTC.

This clonotype has a count of ten or more. This chain uses TRBV4-2 with TRBJ2-5; TRBD1 aligns across 7 bases. This CDR3 has 14 residues. After removal of 1 base from V and 3 bases from J, the junction contained 2 bases not matched to a gene. Per the germline V gene, CDR1 is LGHNA and CDR2 is YNFKEQ. The CDR3 region has the DNA TGTGCCAGCAGCCAAGGACAGGGAGAAGAGACCCAGTACTTC. This translates into CASSQGQGEETQYF.

This chain uses TRBV11-2 with TRBJ1-5, with TRBD1 matching 10 bases. There are 17 residues in the CDR3. Losses at the gene ends were 6 bases for V and 0 bases for J; bases not matched to a gene: 8. The germline V gene has CDR1 SGHAT and CDR2 FQNNGV. The CDR3 region is CASRPTGTGVSNQPQHF. CDR3 bases: TGTGCCAGCAGGCCAACAGGGACAGGGGTTAGCAATCAGCCCCAGCATTTT.

This clonotype appeared a few times. V gene TRBV5-4 combines with J gene TRBJ2-2; possible D gene TRBD1, 5 bases. The CDR3 covers 13 residues. V gave up 4 bases and J gave up 3 bases, with 7 bases separating them. CDR1 SGHNT and CDR2 YYREEE come from the germline V gene (reference sequence). The CDR3, as DNA: TGTGCCAGCAGCGTACAGGACACCGGGGAGCTGTTTTTT. Protein sequence: CASSVQDTGELFF.

This clonotype was counted ten times or more. This sequence joins TRBV9 and TRBJ2-5, with unresolved D. Per the germline V gene, CDR1 is SGDLS and CDR2 is YYNGEE. CDR3 length: 15 amino acids. V was clipped by 0 bases and J by 1 base, with 10 bases between them. CDR3 nucleotides: TGTGCCAGCAGCGTAGGGGCAGGCTTCCAAGAGACCCAGTACTTC. Residues: CASSVGAGFQETQYF.

There are a few counts of this clonotype. A much larger clone is a single base away; this may be a read error. No conserved phenylalanine or tryptophan ends this CDR3, so it is likely a read error. The chain joins TRBV28 to TRBJ2-7, with D perhaps TRBD1 (5 bases). V was clipped by 6 bases and J by 1 base, with 13 bases between them. The germline gives CDR1 MDHEN, CDR2 SYDVKM. CDR3 length equals 14 residues. CDR3 sequence reads: CASRFQGDSYEQYL. CDR3 in DNA: TGTGCCAGCAGGTTCCAGGGTGATTCCTACGAGCAGTACCTC.